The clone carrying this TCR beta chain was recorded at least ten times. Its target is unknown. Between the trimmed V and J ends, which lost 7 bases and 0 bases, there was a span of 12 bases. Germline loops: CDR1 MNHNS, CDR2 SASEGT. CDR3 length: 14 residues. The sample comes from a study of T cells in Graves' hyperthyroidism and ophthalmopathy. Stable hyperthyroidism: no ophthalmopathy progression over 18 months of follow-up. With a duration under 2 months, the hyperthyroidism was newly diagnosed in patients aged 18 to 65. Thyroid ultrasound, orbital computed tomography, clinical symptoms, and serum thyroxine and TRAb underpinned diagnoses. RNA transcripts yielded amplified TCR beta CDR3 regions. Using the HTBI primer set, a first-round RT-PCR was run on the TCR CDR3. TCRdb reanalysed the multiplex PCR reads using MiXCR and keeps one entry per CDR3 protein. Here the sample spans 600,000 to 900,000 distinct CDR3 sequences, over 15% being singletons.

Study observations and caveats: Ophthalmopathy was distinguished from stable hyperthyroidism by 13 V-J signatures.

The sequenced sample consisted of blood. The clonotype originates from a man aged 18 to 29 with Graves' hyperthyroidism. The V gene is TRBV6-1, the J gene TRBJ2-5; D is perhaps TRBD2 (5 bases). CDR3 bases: TGTGCCAGCACCCTTGGACTCCACCAAGAGACCCAGTACTTC. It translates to CASTLGLHQETQYF.